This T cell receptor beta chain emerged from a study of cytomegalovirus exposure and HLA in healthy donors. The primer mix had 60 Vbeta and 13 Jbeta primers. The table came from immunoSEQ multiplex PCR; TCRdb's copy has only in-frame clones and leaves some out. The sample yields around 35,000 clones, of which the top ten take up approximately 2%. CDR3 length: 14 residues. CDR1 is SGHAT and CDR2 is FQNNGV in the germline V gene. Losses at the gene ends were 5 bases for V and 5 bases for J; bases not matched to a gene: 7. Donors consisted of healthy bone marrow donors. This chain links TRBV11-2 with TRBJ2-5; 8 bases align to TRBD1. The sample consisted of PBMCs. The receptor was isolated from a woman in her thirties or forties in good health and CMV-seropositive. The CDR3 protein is CASSGTGGRETQYF. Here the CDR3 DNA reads TGTGCCAGCAGCGGAACAGGGGGTCGGGAGACCCAGTACTTC.